The rows below give T cell receptor beta chains drawn from one sample of a study of T cell repertoires in cytomegalovirus infection. TCRdb used MiXCR to reprocess the reads, holding one entry per CDR3 protein. The sample includes 200,000 or so distinct CDR3 sequences, approximately 28% of them seen just once. The material sequenced was PBMCs. The receptors derive from a human donor in good health (CMV status not recorded). Some clones in this sample may be carry-over from other donors' samples. The CDR3 runs from the conserved cysteine through the conserved F or W. Each record gives: J gene, clone size, D gene, V gene, CDR3 DNA, CDR3 protein. D genes are given only for firm matches. Size tells how often a clone was seen (once, few, many) or the class of an expanded clone, and some rows leave it out.

TRBJ2-4	few	.	TRBV6-1	TGTGCCAGCAGTGAAATCCGGGGTAACATTCAGTACTTC	CASSEIRGNIQYF
TRBJ1-1	.	TRBD1	TRBV7-6	TGTGCCAGCAGTCGAGATCCCAGGGGGTGGACTGAAGCTTTCTTT	CASSRDPRGWTEAFF
TRBJ1-2	.	TRBD1	TRBV7-2	TGTGCCAGCAGCGCTCGGACAGGCGGGTATGGCTACACCTTC	CASSARTGGYGYTF
TRBJ1-1	.	.	TRBV5-6	TGTGCCAGCAGCCCGGACGGGGACACTGAAGCTTTCTTT	CASSPDGDTEAFF
TRBJ2-7	.	.	TRBV6-2/TRBV6-3	TGTGCCAGCAGTACTGGGGACAATCCTCACGAGCAGTACTTC	CASSTGDNPHEQYF
TRBJ2-5	once	.	TRBV29-1	TGCAGCGTTGAAGATCTCAAATTTAACAGTCAAGAGACCCAGTACTTC	CSVEDLKFNSQETQYF
TRBJ2-3	.	.	TRBV29-1	TGCAGCGTTAGATCAGGGGGGGGCGTCGATACGCAGTATTTT	CSVRSGGGVDTQYF
TRBJ2-1	once	.	TRBV11-3	TGTGCCAGCAGCTTAAGGGTCGGGTCCTACAATGAGCAGTTCTTC	CASSLRVGSYNEQFF
TRBJ1-4	.	.	TRBV6-2/TRBV6-3	TGTGCCAGCAGTTACTCGAACACCCCCGAAAAACTGTTTTTT	CASSYSNTPEKLFF
TRBJ1-3	.	.	TRBV6-6	TGTGCCAGCAGTTGGACGGTCGGAAACACCATATATTTT	CASSWTVGNTIYF
TRBJ1-1	few	TRBD1	TRBV6-2/TRBV6-3	TGTGCCAGCAGTTACTCGACAGGGTCGAACACTGAAGCTTTCTTT	CASSYSTGSNTEAFF
TRBJ2-7	.	.	TRBV6-5	TGTGCCAGCAGTTACTCGTGGGGAACCTACGAGCAGTACTTC	CASSYSWGTYEQYF
TRBJ2-7	.	.	TRBV12-3/TRBV12-4	TGTGCCAGCAGTTTAGGCCGGGGTAGATCCTACGAGCAGTACTTC	CASSLGRGRSYEQYF
TRBJ1-1	many	TRBD1	TRBV7-9	TGTGCCAGCAGCTCCATAGGGGGCTCGCAGAACACTGAAGCTTTCTTT	CASSSIGGSQNTEAFF
TRBJ1-3	.	TRBD1	TRBV5-1	TGCGCCAGCAGCGCGGGACAGCTTGGAAACACCATATATTTT	CASSAGQLGNTIYF
TRBJ1-3	many	.	TRBV11-2	TGTGCCAGCAGCTTAAGCTCTGGAAACACCATATATTTT	CASSLSSGNTIYF
TRBJ1-2	many	.	TRBV7-2	TGTGCCAGCAGCTTAGAGGGAGGAACTAACTATGGCTACACCTTC	CASSLEGGTNYGYTF
TRBJ1-2	.	.	TRBV2	TGTGCCAGCAGAACAGGGATGGTCTATGGCTACACCTTC	CASRTGMVYGYTF
TRBJ2-5	few	.	TRBV20-1	TGCAGTGCTAGGGAGCCGGCGGTAACCGAGACCCAGTACTTC	CSAREPAVTETQYF
TRBJ2-3	.	.	TRBV6-2/TRBV6-3	TGTGCCAGCAGCCCAACGCAAGATACGCAGTATTTT	CASSPTQDTQYF
TRBJ2-1	few	.	TRBV6-1	TGTGCCAGCAGGGACGGATACAATGAGCAGTTCTTC	CASRDGYNEQFF
TRBJ1-4	few	.	TRBV28	TGTGCCAGCAGCTCGGACGGAAGTATTGAAAAACTGTTTTTT	CASSSDGSIEKLFF
TRBJ1-1	many	TRBD1	TRBV27	TGTGCCAGCAGTACCCCGGGACAGAGGACTGAAGCTTTCTTT	CASSTPGQRTEAFF
TRBJ1-2	.	.	TRBV7-2	TGTGCCAGCAGCCCGATACTGACCCCTTATGGCTACACCTTC	CASSPILTPYGYTF
TRBJ2-7	few	TRBD1	TRBV6-1	TGTGCCAGCAGACCATCGACAGGGGTAGATTACGAGCAGTACTTC	CASRPSTGVDYEQYF
TRBJ2-7	.	.	TRBV2	TGTGCCAGCAGTTTTGGACTCACCTACGAGCAGTACTTC	CASSFGLTYEQYF
TRBJ2-7	.	.	TRBV6-9	TGTGCCAGCAGTTATTCTGGGCAGGGAAACGAGCAGTACTTC	CASSYSGQGNEQYF
TRBJ2-3	few	.	TRBV6-2/TRBV6-3	TGTGCCAGCAGGGGGACTTACATGGTTTCAGATACGCAGTATTTT	CASRGTYMVSDTQYF
TRBJ2-3	.	.	TRBV6-2/TRBV6-3	TGTGCCAGCAGTCGACAGGCAGATACGCAGTATTTT	CASSRQADTQYF
TRBJ2-5	.	.	TRBV7-6	TGTGCCAGTTCTCCGTTGAACTCTTTAGAGGGAGAGACCCAGTACTTC	CASSPLNSLEGETQYF
TRBJ1-1	.	TRBD1	TRBV14	TGTGCCAGCAGCCAAAACAGGGGGCGAAGGGGTGAAGCTTTCTTT	CASSQNRGRRGEAFF
TRBJ2-5	few	.	TRBV6-2/TRBV6-3	TGTGCCAGCAGACCCTCGGGGCGCCTGATGGAGACCCAGTACTTC	CASRPSGRLMETQYF
TRBJ1-3	.	.	TRBV6-2/TRBV6-3	TGTGCCACCGAAAGAGATCCTTCTGGAAACACCATATATTTT	CATERDPSGNTIYF
TRBJ1-2	few	TRBD1	TRBV5-6	TGTGCCAGCAGCTACGGGACAGCGATACGTTATGGCTACACCTTC	CASSYGTAIRYGYTF
TRBJ2-3	.	.	TRBV9	TGTGCCAGCAGCCCCGGGCCTCACACAGATACGCAGTATTTT	CASSPGPHTDTQYF
TRBJ2-3	.	.	TRBV27	TGTGCCAGCAGTTTCGCGGGACAGTACACAGATACGCAGTATTTT	CASSFAGQYTDTQYF
TRBJ1-2	many	.	TRBV28	TGTGCCAGCAGTTCCTCCTATGGCTACACCTTC	CASSSSYGYTF
TRBJ2-2	.	.	TRBV9	TGTGCCAGCAGCGATCAGGGGGGAGACTCCACCGGGGAGCTGTTTTTT	CASSDQGGDSTGELFF
TRBJ1-1	many	TRBD1	TRBV15	TGTGCCACTGGCAGGGGGGGAAATACTGAAGCTTTCTTT	CATGRGGNTEAFF
TRBJ1-2	few	.	TRBV7-2	TGTGCCAGCAGCTTAGGGTCGGCAGGAACCTATGGCTACACCTTC	CASSLGSAGTYGYTF
TRBJ1-2	.	TRBD1	TRBV7-9	TGTGCCAGCAGCGACCGGGACAGGGGAAAGGATGGCTACACCTTC	CASSDRDRGKDGYTF
TRBJ1-2	.	.	TRBV19	TGTGCCAGTAGCTCCAGGGAGATAGACAACTATGGCTACACCTTC	CASSSREIDNYGYTF
TRBJ1-1	.	.	TRBV7-3	TGTGCCAGCAGCTTAAAGGACTCCTGGGGGGTAGGGACTGAAGCTTTCTTT	CASSLKDSWGVGTEAFF
TRBJ2-1	few	TRBD1	TRBV11-2	TGTGCCAGCAGCCCCGGGACAGGTCCTTACAATGAGCAGTTCTTC	CASSPGTGPYNEQFF
TRBJ2-3	.	.	TRBV10-3	TGTGCCATCAGGTTAGGATCGGAGGCGCATACGCAGTATTTT	CAIRLGSEAHTQYF
TRBJ2-7	few	TRBD2	TRBV7-3	TGTGCCAGCAGCCCCGCCGGGGGTAGCGGGATAGAGCAGTACTTC	CASSPAGGSGIEQYF
TRBJ2-2	many	TRBD1	TRBV7-9	TGTGCCAGCAGCCTCCGGGGACAGGGAACCGGGGAGCTGTTTTTT	CASSLRGQGTGELFF
TRBJ2-1	.	TRBD2	TRBV14	TGTGCCAGCAGCCAAGATACGGTTTGGGAGGGCTATGAGCAGTTCTTC	CASSQDTVWEGYEQFF